These T cell receptor beta chains were read from a single sample in a study of OX40 agonist ivuxolimab in advanced cancers. Here immunoSEQ multiplex PCR was the method, and the copy in TCRdb shows in-frame clones only, minus some. Of 70,000 to 95,000 clones listed, approximately 86% are singletons. Sample: CD4+ or CD8+ T cells sorted from blood, taken in a trial of the OX40 agonist ivuxolimab. Receptors originate from an adult with an advanced solid tumor such as melanoma, head and neck, liver or kidney cancer. The CDR3 runs from the conserved cysteine through the conserved F or W. Fields, in order: D gene, J gene, V gene, clone size, CDR3 protein, CDR3 DNA. D genes are given only for firm matches. Not every row has a clone size; where given, it reads once, few, many or a size class.

d_gene: -
j_gene: TRBJ1-4
v_gene: TRBV2
abundance: -
CDR3aa: CASSKSRDKSEKLFF
CDR3nt: TGTGCCAGCAGTAAAAGCCGGGACAAGAGTGAAAAACTGTTTTTT

d_gene: -
j_gene: TRBJ2-7
v_gene: TRBV4-2
abundance: -
CDR3aa: CASSQAAASGYEQYF
CDR3nt: TGTGCCAGCAGCCAAGCCGCTGCTTCAGGGTACGAGCAGTACTTC

d_gene: -
j_gene: TRBJ1-5
v_gene: TRBV5-1
abundance: -
CDR3aa: CASSSGYSNQPQHF
CDR3nt: TGCGCCAGCAGCTCAGGCTATAGCAATCAGCCCCAGCATTTT

d_gene: -
j_gene: TRBJ1-2
v_gene: TRBV11-2
abundance: once
CDR3aa: CASSPSGGTNYGYTF
CDR3nt: TGTGCCAGCAGCCCAAGTGGTGGCACTAACTATGGCTACACCTTC

d_gene: -
j_gene: TRBJ1-1
v_gene: TRBV19
abundance: -
CDR3aa: CASSTPGRKNTEAFF
CDR3nt: TGTGCCAGTAGTACACCGGGACGGAAGAACACTGAAGCTTTCTTT

d_gene: -
j_gene: TRBJ1-1
v_gene: TRBV5-6
abundance: -
CDR3aa: CASSVRGVSTEAFF
CDR3nt: TGTGCCAGCAGCGTTCGGGGGGTGAGCACTGAAGCTTTCTTT

d_gene: -
j_gene: TRBJ2-1
v_gene: TRBV6-5
abundance: -
CDR3aa: CASSSNPGGREQFF
CDR3nt: TGTGCCAGCAGTTCCAATCCAGGTGGCAGGGAGCAGTTCTTC

d_gene: -
j_gene: TRBJ1-2
v_gene: TRBV4-2
abundance: -
CDR3aa: CASSPRDNGYTF
CDR3nt: TGTGCCAGCAGCCCGCGGGACAATGGCTACACCTTC

d_gene: -
j_gene: TRBJ2-7
v_gene: TRBV11-2
abundance: -
CDR3aa: CASSSRAPPEQYF
CDR3nt: TGTGCCAGCAGCTCCCGGGCTCCTCCCGAGCAGTACTTC

d_gene: -
j_gene: TRBJ2-5
v_gene: TRBV28
abundance: -
CDR3aa: CASSLVRETQYF
CDR3nt: TGTGCCAGCAGTTTAGTGAGGGAGACCCAGTACTTC

d_gene: -
j_gene: TRBJ2-3
v_gene: TRBV11-3
abundance: -
CDR3aa: CASSLFSKTGGNTDTQYF
CDR3nt: TGTGCCAGCAGCTTATTTTCGAAGACAGGAGGCAACACAGATACGCAGTATTTT

d_gene: TRBD2
j_gene: TRBJ2-3
v_gene: TRBV30
abundance: -
CDR3aa: CAWRPGRALADTQYF
CDR3nt: TGTGCCTGGAGGCCGGGGAGGGCCCTCGCAGATACGCAGTATTTT

d_gene: TRBD1
j_gene: TRBJ1-3
v_gene: TRBV4-3
abundance: -
CDR3aa: CASSLNWEGAHTIYF
CDR3nt: TGCGCCAGCAGCCTTAACTGGGAGGGGGCACACACCATATATTTT

d_gene: TRBD1
j_gene: TRBJ2-6
v_gene: TRBV28
abundance: -
CDR3aa: CASRPTTGAGANVLTF
CDR3nt: TGTGCCAGCAGACCCACTACAGGGGCCGGGGCCAACGTCCTGACTTTC

d_gene: -
j_gene: TRBJ2-3
v_gene: TRBV7-2
abundance: -
CDR3aa: CASSLGPTDTQYF
CDR3nt: TGTGCCAGCAGCTTAGGACCCACAGATACGCAGTATTTT

d_gene: -
j_gene: TRBJ1-5
v_gene: TRBV6-1
abundance: -
CDR3aa: CASRFPGGGGQPQHF
CDR3nt: TGTGCCAGCAGATTCCCGGGGGGGGGCGGGCAGCCCCAGCATTTT

d_gene: TRBD2
j_gene: TRBJ2-1
v_gene: TRBV4-2
abundance: few
CDR3aa: CASRWTSGRPSSYNEQFF
CDR3nt: TGTGCCAGCAGGTGGACTAGCGGGAGGCCGAGCTCCTACAATGAGCAGTTCTTC

d_gene: -
j_gene: TRBJ2-5
v_gene: TRBV30
abundance: -
CDR3aa: CAWSSGTSYQETQYF
CDR3nt: TGTGCCTGGAGCTCCGGGACTTCGTACCAAGAGACCCAGTACTTC

d_gene: -
j_gene: TRBJ1-1
v_gene: TRBV12-5
abundance: -
CDR3aa: CASGPPQTPNEAFF
CDR3nt: TGTGCTAGTGGCCCCCCTCAAACCCCCAACGAAGCTTTCTTT

d_gene: TRBD1
j_gene: TRBJ1-2
v_gene: TRBV6-5
abundance: -
CDR3aa: CASSETTGFYGYTF
CDR3nt: TGTGCCAGCTCCGAAACGACAGGGTTCTATGGCTACACCTTC

d_gene: TRBD2
j_gene: TRBJ2-3
v_gene: TRBV6-4
abundance: -
CDR3aa: CASSDSGLAGGGDTQYF
CDR3nt: TGTGCCAGCAGTGACTCAGGGCTAGCGGGAGGTGGAGATACGCAGTATTTT

d_gene: -
j_gene: TRBJ2-3
v_gene: TRBV4-3
abundance: -
CDR3aa: CASSPGGGHRADTQYF
CDR3nt: TGCGCCAGCAGCCCAGGGGGGGGGCATCGGGCAGATACGCAGTATTTT

d_gene: -
j_gene: TRBJ2-1
v_gene: TRBV9
abundance: once
CDR3aa: CASSVGTQRGEQFF
CDR3nt: TGTGCCAGCAGCGTCGGGACCCAAAGGGGTGAGCAGTTCTTC

d_gene: TRBD1
j_gene: TRBJ2-1
v_gene: TRBV2
abundance: -
CDR3aa: CASKSARGPINEQFF
CDR3nt: TGTGCCAGCAAGTCGGCCAGGGGGCCCATCAATGAGCAGTTCTTC

d_gene: -
j_gene: TRBJ1-2
v_gene: TRBV28
abundance: -
CDR3aa: CASTGDPIFGYTF
CDR3nt: TGTGCCAGCACCGGTGATCCGATATTTGGCTACACCTTC

d_gene: -
j_gene: TRBJ2-2
v_gene: TRBV7-3
abundance: -
CDR3aa: CASSLTPIGRGTGELFF
CDR3nt: TGTGCCAGCAGCTTAACCCCGATCGGGAGAGGCACCGGGGAGCTGTTTTTT

d_gene: -
j_gene: TRBJ2-7
v_gene: TRBV28
abundance: few
CDR3aa: CASRRTGAGLYEQYF
CDR3nt: TGTGCCAGCAGAAGGACGGGGGCAGGACTCTACGAGCAGTACTTC

d_gene: -
j_gene: TRBJ1-1
v_gene: TRBV7-2
abundance: once
CDR3aa: CASSLAGQNTEAFF
CDR3nt: TGTGCCAGCAGCTTAGCCGGACAGAACACTGAAGCTTTCTTT

d_gene: -
j_gene: TRBJ1-1
v_gene: TRBV5-1
abundance: -
CDR3aa: CASSRPVGKDTEAFF
CDR3nt: TGCGCCAGCAGCCGTCCCGTGGGGAAGGACACTGAAGCTTTCTTT

d_gene: -
j_gene: TRBJ2-5
v_gene: TRBV19
abundance: -
CDR3aa: CASSIDPAGETQYF
CDR3nt: TGTGCCAGTAGTATAGATCCAGCGGGAGAGACCCAGTACTTC